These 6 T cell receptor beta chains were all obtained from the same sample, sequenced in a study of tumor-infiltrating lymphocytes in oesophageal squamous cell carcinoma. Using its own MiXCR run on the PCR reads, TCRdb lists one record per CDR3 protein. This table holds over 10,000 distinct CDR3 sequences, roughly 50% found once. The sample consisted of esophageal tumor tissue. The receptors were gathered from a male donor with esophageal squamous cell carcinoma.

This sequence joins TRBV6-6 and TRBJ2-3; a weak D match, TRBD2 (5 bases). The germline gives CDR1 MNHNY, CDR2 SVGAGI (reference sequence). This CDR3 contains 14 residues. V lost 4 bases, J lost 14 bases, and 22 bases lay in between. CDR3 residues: CASSFWRSTGELYF. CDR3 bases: TGTGCCAGCAGTTTTTGGCGTAGTACCGGGGAGCTGTATTTT.

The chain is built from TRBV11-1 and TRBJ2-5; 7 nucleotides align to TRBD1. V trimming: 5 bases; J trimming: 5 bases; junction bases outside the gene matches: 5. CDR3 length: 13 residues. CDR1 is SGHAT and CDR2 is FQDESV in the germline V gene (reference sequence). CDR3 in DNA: TGTGCCAGCAGCCCAGGGACAGTTGAGACCCAGTACTTC. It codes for CASSPGTVETQYF.

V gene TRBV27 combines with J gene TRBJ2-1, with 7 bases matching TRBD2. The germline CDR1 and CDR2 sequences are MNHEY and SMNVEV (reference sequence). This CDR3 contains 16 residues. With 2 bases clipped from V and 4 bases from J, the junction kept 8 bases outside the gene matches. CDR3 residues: CASSLGRLADYNEQFF. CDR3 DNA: TGTGCCAGCAGTTTAGGCCGACTAGCAGATTACAATGAGCAGTTCTTC.

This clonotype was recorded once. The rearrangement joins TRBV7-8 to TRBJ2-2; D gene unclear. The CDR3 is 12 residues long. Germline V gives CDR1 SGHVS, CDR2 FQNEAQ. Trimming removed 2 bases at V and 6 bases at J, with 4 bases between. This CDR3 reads CASSLNSGELFF. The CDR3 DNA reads TGTGCCAGCAGCTTAAACTCCGGGGAGCTGTTTTTT.

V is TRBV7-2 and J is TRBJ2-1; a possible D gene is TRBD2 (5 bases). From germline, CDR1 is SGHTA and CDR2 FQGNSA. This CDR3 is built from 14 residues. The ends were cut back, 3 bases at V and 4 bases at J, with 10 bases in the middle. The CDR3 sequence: CASSLVAKYNEQFF. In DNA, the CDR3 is TGTGCCAGCAGCTTGGTAGCGAAATACAATGAGCAGTTCTTC.

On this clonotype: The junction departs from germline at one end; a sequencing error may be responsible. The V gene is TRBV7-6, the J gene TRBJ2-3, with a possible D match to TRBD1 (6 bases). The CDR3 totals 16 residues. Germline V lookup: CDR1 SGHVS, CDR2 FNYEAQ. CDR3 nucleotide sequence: TGTGCTAGCAGCTTACAGGGACCGCCACTCACAGATACGCAGTATTTT. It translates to CASSLQGPPLTDTQYF.